This T cell receptor beta chain was profiled in a study of OX40 agonist ivuxolimab in advanced cancers. The CDR3 is 13 residues long. V lost 4 bases and J 4 bases, leaving 8 bases between the germline ends. Per germline, CDR1 MRHNA and CDR2 SNTAGT. Assay: immunoSEQ multiplex PCR; the TCRdb copy retains only in-frame clones and omits some. The sample lists tens of thousands of clones, roughly 86% occurring once. Exclusion of a patient followed from autoimmune disease history or systemic immunosuppression. The input for sequencing was CD4+ or CD8+ T cells sorted from blood, taken in a trial of the OX40 agonist ivuxolimab. The rearrangement links TRBV6-4 to TRBJ1-5; no reliable D call. This receptor was taken from an adult with an advanced solid tumor such as melanoma, head and neck, liver or kidney cancer. The CDR3, as DNA: TGTGCCAGCAGTGTGGACCTAAATCAGCCCCAGCATTTT. This gives the protein CASSVDLNQPQHF.